One sample yielded the 5 T cell receptor beta chains listed below, sequenced in a study of beta chain features in type 1 diabetes. Study observations and caveats: All four CD4+ subsets of Type 1 diabetes patients contained TCRB CDR3s that were moderately but significantly shorter.

No antigen has been identified for these receptors. Reverse transcription of all isolated RNA meant that expressed TCRB transcripts were sequenced. Sequencing was performed with immunoSEQ multiplex PCR; in TCRdb, only in-frame clones are kept and a portion is missing. Altogether about 280,000 clones are present, around 16% being singletons, with the ten largest covering less than 0.02%. Specimen: naive CD4+ T cells from blood. Receptors originate from a man aged 18 to 30 with type 1 diabetes.

V gene TRBV19 combines with J gene TRBJ2-2; weak D call: TRBD2 (6 bases). Trimming cost V 4 bases and J 1 base, with 10 bases left between them. CDR1 and CDR2 (germline): LNHDA, SQIVND (reference sequence). The CDR3 has 15 residues. CDR3 bases: TGTGCCAGTAGTAAGGGACTGTTGAACACCGGGGAGCTGTTTTTT. Translating it yields CASSKGLLNTGELFF.

The rearrangement uses TRBV5-1 and TRBJ2-1, with 8 bases that match TRBD2. The CDR3 is 16 residues long. The junction had 9 bases not matched to a gene; V was cut back by 7 bases and J by 0 bases. Germline assignment: CDR1 SGHRS and CDR2 YFSETQ. The CDR3 is CASVATSGSSYNEQFF. CDR3 sequence (DNA): TGCGCCAGCGTCGCAACTAGCGGTAGCTCCTACAATGAGCAGTTCTTC. Using reference TRBV5-1 and TRBJ2-1 for the parts outside the CDR3, the full variable domain is KAGVTQTPRYLIKTRGQQVTLSCSPISGHRSVSWYQQTPGQGLQFLFEYFSETQRNKGNFPGRFSGRQFSNSRSEMNVSTLELGDSALYLCASVATSGSSYNEQFFGPGTRLTVL.

The chain carries TRBV19 and TRBJ2-7; a possible D gene is TRBD2 (5 bases). V was cut by 4 bases and J by 2 bases, with 9 bases left in between. This CDR3 spans 13 amino acids. Germline-derived CDR1 and CDR2 are LNHDA and SQIVND (reference sequence). CDR3 nucleotides: TGTGCCAGTAGTAGCGGGCTTACCTACGAGCAGTACTTC. This encodes CASSSGLTYEQYF.

This clone was recorded a few times. The chain is built from TRBV27 and TRBJ1-2; D remains unclear. This CDR3 has 13 amino acids. V shed 8 bases and J shed 6 bases, with 16 bases lying between them. From germline, CDR1 is MNHEY and CDR2 SMNVEV (reference sequence). The CDR3 loop is CASFSVRGDGYTF. DNA for the CDR3: TGTGCCAGCTTCTCAGTCCGCGGGGATGGCTACACCTTC.

The chain couples TRBV7-7 to TRBJ2-1; 7 nucleotides align to TRBD1. The CDR3 is made up of 14 amino acids. V lost 5 bases and J lost 10; bases outside the gene matches: 11. CDR1 and CDR2 (germline): SSHAT, FNYEAQ (reference sequence). The CDR3 DNA reads TGTGCCAGCAGCCGACAGGGACCACCGGGGGAGCAGTTCTTC. Its protein product is CASSRQGPPGEQFF. Variable domain in full (rest from reference TRBV7-7 and TRBJ2-1): GAGVSQSPRYKVTKRGQDVTLRCDPISSHATLYWYQQALGQGPEFLTYFNYEAQPDKSGLPSDRFSAERPEGSISTLTIQRTEQRDSAMYRCASSRQGPPGEQFFGPGTRLTVL.